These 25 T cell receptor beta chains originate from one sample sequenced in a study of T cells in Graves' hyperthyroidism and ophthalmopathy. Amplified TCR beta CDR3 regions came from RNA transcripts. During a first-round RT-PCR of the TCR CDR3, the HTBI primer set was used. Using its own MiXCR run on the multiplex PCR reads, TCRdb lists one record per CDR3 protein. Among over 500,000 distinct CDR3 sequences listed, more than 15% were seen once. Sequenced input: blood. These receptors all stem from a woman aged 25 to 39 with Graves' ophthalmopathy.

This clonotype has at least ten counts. As DNA, the CDR3 is TGTGCCAGAGGCAATGAGCAGTTCTTC. Translation gives CARGNEQFF. The rearrangement links TRBV2 to TRBJ2-1; D call uncertain. Deletions cut 9 bases from V and 6 bases from J, with 3 bases between. Per germline, CDR1 SNHLY and CDR2 FYNNEI. The CDR3 has 9 residues.

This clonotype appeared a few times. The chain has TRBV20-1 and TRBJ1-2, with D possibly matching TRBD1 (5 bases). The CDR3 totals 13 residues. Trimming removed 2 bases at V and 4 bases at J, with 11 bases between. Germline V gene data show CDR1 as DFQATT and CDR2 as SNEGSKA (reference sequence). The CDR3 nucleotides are TGCAGTGCTAGAAGCGGGGACGCCTATGGCTACACCTTC. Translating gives CSARSGDAYGYTF.

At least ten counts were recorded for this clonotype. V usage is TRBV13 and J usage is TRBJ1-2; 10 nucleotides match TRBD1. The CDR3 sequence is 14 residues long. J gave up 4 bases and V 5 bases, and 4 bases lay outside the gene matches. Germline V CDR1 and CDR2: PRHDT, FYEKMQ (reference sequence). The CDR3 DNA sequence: TGTGCCAGCAGCGGACAGGGGGTGAGCTATGGCTACACCTTC. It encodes CASSGQGVSYGYTF.

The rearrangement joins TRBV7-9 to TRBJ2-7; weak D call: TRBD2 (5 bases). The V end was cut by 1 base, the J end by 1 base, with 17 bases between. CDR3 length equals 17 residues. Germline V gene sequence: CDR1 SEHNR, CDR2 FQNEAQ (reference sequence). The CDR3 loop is CASSLEASPFGSYEQYF. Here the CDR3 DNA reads TGTGCCAGCAGCTTAGAGGCTAGCCCATTTGGGTCCTACGAGCAGTACTTC.

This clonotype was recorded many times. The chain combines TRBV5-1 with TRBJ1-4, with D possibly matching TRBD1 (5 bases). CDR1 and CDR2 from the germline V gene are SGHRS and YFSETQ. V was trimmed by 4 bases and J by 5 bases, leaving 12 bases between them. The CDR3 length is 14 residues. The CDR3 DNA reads TGCGCCAGCAGCCTGGGGACGGACAATGAAAAACTGTTTTTT. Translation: CASSLGTDNEKLFF.

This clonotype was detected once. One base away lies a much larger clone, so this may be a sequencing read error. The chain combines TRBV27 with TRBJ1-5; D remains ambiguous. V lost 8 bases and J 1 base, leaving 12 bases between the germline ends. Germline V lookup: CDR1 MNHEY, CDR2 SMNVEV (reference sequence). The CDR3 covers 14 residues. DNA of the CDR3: TGTGCCAGCCGAATGGCCCACAGCAATCAGCCCCAGCATTTT. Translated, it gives CASRMAHSNQPQHF.

The DNA of the CDR3 is TGTGCCACCAGCCCGTGGGGTAGCAATCAGCCCCAGCATTTT. Translating gives CATSPWGSNQPQHF. The chain joins TRBV15 to TRBJ1-5; D remains unclear. This CDR3 is built from 14 residues. Germline loops: CDR1 LNHNV, CDR2 YYDKDF (reference sequence). The V gene lost 5 bases and the J gene lost 0 bases, with 8 bases spanning the gap.

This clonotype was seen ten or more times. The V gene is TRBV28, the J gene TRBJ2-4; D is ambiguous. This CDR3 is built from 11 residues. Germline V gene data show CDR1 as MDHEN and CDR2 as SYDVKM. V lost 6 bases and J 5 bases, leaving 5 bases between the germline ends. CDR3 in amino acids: CASRHENIQYF. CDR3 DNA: TGTGCCAGCAGACACGAAAACATTCAGTACTTC.

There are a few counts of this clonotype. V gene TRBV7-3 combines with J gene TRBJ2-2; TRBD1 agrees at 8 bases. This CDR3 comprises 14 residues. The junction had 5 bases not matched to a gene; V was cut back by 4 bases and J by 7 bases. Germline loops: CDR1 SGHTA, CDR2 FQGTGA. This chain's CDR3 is CASSSQGAVGELFF. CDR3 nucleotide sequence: TGTGCCAGCAGCTCCCAGGGGGCGGTCGGGGAGCTGTTTTTT.

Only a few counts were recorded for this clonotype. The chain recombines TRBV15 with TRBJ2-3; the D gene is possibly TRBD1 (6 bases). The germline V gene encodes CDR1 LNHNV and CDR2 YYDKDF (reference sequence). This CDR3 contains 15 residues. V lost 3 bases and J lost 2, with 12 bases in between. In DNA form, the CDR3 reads TGTGCCACCAGCAGGGACAGTTGGTTCACAGATACGCAGTATTTT. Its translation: CATSRDSWFTDTQYF.

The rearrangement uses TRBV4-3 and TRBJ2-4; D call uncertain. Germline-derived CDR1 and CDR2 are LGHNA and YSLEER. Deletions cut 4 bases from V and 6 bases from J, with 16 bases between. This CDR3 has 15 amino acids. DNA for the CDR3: TGCGCCAGCAGCCGGGAAGGGCAGCCTGGAAACATTCAGTACTTC. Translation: CASSREGQPGNIQYF.

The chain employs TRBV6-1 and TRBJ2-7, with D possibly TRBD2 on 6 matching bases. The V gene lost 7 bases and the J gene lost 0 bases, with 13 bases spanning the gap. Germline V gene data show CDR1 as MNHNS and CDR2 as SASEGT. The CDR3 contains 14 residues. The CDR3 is CASTDPGSSYEQYF. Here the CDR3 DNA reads TGTGCCAGCACCGACCCCGGGAGCTCCTACGAGCAGTACTTC.

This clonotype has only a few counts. CDR3 DNA sequence: TGCGCCAGCAGCCTCGTCAGGGTGAACACTGAAGCTTTCTTT. This codes for CASSLVRVNTEAFF. This rearrangement joins TRBV4-1 to TRBJ1-1; a possible D gene is TRBD1 (5 bases). The germline CDR1 and CDR2 sequences are MGHRA and YSYEKL. The CDR3 has 14 amino acids. With 4 bases removed from V and 0 bases from J, the gap between germline ends came to 9 bases.

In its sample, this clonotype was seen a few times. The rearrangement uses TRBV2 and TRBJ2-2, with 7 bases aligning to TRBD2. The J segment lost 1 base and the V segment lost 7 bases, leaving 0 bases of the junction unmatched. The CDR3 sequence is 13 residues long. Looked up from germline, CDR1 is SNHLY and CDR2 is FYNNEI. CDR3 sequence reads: CASTGGNTGELFF. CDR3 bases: TGTGCCAGCACGGGAGGGAACACCGGGGAGCTGTTTTTT.

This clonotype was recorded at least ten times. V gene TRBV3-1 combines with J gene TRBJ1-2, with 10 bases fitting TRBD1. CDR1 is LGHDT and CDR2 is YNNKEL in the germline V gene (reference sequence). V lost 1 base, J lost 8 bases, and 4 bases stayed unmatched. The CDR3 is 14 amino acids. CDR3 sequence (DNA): TGTGCCAGCAGCCAAGGACAGGGGGCAACGGGCTACACCTTC. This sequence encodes CASSQGQGATGYTF.

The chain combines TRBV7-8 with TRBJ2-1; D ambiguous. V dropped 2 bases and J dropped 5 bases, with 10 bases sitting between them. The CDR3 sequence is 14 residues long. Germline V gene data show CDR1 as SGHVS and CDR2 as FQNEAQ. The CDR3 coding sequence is TGTGCCAGCAGCTTATTAGGGCCCAACAATGAGCAGTTCTTC. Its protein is CASSLLGPNNEQFF.

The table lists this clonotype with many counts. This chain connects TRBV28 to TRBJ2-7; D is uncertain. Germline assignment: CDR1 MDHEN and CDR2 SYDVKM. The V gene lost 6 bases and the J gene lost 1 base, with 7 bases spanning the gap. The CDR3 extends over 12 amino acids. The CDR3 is CASRQSSYEQYF. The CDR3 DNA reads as TGTGCCAGCAGACAGAGTTCCTACGAGCAGTACTTC.

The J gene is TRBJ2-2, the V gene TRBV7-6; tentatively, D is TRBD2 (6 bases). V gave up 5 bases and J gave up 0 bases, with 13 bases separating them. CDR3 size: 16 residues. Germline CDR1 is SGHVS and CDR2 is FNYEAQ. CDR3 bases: TGTGCCAGCAGCCCCTTGCGGGACGCGAACACCGGGGAGCTGTTTTTT. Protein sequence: CASSPLRDANTGELFF.

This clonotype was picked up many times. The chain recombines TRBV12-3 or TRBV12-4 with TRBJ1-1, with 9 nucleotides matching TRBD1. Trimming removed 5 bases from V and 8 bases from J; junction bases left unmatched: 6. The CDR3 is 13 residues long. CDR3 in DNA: TGTGCCAGCAGTACCACAGGGGGCAGGGAAGCTTTCTTT. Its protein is CASSTTGGREAFF.

Written as DNA, the CDR3 is TGTGCCAGCAGTTTACAACGCCGGGATGGCTACACCTTC. Its protein product is CASSLQRRDGYTF. J is TRBJ1-2 and V is TRBV28; D is unclear. The V and J ends lost 2 bases and 6 bases respectively, with 10 bases between them. The CDR3 extends over 13 amino acids. The germline CDR1 and CDR2 sequences are MDHEN and SYDVKM.

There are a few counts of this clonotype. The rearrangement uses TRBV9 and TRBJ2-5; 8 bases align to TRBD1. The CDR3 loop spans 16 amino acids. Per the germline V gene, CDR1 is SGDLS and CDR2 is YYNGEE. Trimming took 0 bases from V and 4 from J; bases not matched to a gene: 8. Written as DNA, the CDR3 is TGTGCCAGCAGCGTAGGATTCGAGACAGGGGTAGAGACCCAGTACTTC. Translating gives CASSVGFETGVETQYF.

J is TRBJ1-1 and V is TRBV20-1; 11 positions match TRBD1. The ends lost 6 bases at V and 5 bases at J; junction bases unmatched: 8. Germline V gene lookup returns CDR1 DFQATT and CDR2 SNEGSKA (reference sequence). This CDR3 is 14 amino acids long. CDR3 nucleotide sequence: TGCAGTGCCAGAATTGGGACAGGGGGGACTGAAGCTTTCTTT. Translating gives CSARIGTGGTEAFF.

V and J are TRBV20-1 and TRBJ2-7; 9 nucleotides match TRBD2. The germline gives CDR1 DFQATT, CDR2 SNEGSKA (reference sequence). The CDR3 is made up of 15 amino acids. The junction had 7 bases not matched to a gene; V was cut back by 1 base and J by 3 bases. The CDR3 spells CSARATSGGGYEQYF. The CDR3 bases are TGCAGTGCTAGAGCGACTAGCGGAGGGGGCTACGAGCAGTACTTC.

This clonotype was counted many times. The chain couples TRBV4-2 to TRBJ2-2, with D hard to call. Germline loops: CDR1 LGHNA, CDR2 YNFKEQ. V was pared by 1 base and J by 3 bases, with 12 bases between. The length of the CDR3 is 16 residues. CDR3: CASSQAPRRHTGELFF. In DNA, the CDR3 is TGTGCCAGCAGCCAAGCTCCTAGACGGCACACCGGGGAGCTGTTTTTT.

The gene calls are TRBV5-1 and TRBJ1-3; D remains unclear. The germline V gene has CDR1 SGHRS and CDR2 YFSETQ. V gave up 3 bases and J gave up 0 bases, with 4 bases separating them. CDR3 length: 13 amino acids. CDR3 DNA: TGCGCCAGCAGCTCATACTCTGGAAACACCATATATTTT. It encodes CASSSYSGNTIYF.